This T cell receptor beta chain appears in the sequencing data of a study of T-cell reconstitution after alpha-beta-depleted transplantation in children. Preparation of the TCRbeta library involved a method that used unique molecular identifiers. Using its own MiXCR run on the PCR reads, TCRdb lists one record per CDR3 protein. The sample has 250,000 to 300,000 distinct CDR3 sequences, more than 9% seen once; the top ten hold 10%. The receptor comes from a human donor who donated a stem cell graft to a child with SCID. The sample here was PBMCs from the stem cell graft donor, taken from the stem cell graft.

The CDR3 loop is CASSFDRDRGNTEAFF. The CDR3, as DNA: TGTGCCAGCAGCTTTGACCGGGACAGGGGTAACACTGAAGCTTTCTTT. V and J are TRBV7-9 and TRBJ1-1, with 10 bases that match TRBD1. The CDR3 is made up of 16 amino acids. V dropped 3 bases and J dropped 2; count of bases not matched to a gene: 6. Germline CDR1 SEHNR, CDR2 FQNEAQ (reference sequence).